A single sample gave rise to the 17 T cell receptor beta chains below, sequenced in a study of cytomegalovirus exposure and HLA in healthy donors. The PCR contained 60 Vbeta and 13 Jbeta primers. Profiled with immunoSEQ multiplex PCR; TCRdb holds only in-frame clones, not every one. The sample consists of 120,000 to 150,000 clones, roughly 68% of them appearing once. Sample: PBMCs. The source is a man aged 55 to 70 in good health and CMV-seronegative.

Only one count was recorded for this clone. This chain links TRBV15 with TRBJ1-2; D unclear. This CDR3 comprises 13 residues. The germline CDR1 and CDR2 sequences are LNHNV and YYDKDF (reference sequence). Trimming took 2 bases from V and 8 from J, leaving 12 bases between them. CDR3 nucleotides: TGTGCCACCAGCAGAACAGCCAACTCGGGCTACACCTTC. Residues: CATSRTANSGYTF.

V is TRBV25-1 and J is TRBJ1-6; a weak D match, TRBD1 (5 bases). CDR1 MGHDK and CDR2 SYGVNS come from the germline V gene. The CDR3 consists of 15 residues. Deletions cut 4 bases from V and 11 bases from J, with 18 bases between. The CDR3 nucleotides read TGTGCCAGCAGTGGATTGGCACAAGGACAAGCACCCCTCCACTTT. Amino acid sequence: CASSGLAQGQAPLHF.

The rearrangement uses TRBV7-6 and TRBJ1-1; D is unresolved. The CDR3 length is 12 residues. V lost 2 bases to trimming and J lost 10 bases, with 11 bases between them. Per the germline V gene, CDR1 is SGHVS and CDR2 is FNYEAQ. The CDR3 sequence: CASSLISGPAFF. The CDR3 DNA is TGTGCCAGCAGCTTAATAAGCGGCCCAGCTTTCTTT.

This clone turned up a few times. The chain combines TRBV4-3 with TRBJ2-7; the match to TRBD1 covers 9 bases. CDR1 LGHNA and CDR2 YSLEER come from the germline V gene. The V gene end was trimmed by 3 bases and the J gene end by 7 bases; junction bases not matched to a gene: 13. This CDR3 is built from 16 residues. CDR3 sequence (DNA): TGCGCCAGCAGCCAGGCTGCCGGGACAGGGAATCAAGAGCAGTACTTC. Encoded protein: CASSQAAGTGNQEQYF.

The chain couples TRBV12-5 to TRBJ1-1; 9 nucleotides agree with TRBD1. Germline CDR1 is LGHNT and CDR2 is FRNRAP. V was pared by 6 bases and J by 4 bases, with 9 bases of the junction left unmatched. The CDR3 extends over 15 amino acids. CDR3 coding DNA: TGTGCTAGTGGACCCGGGACAGGGACGGGCACTGAAGCTTTCTTT. Protein product: CASGPGTGTGTEAFF.

The rearrangement uses TRBV4-2 and TRBJ2-7, with D perhaps matching TRBD1 (5 bases). The CDR3 is 18 amino acids. Trimming took 0 bases from V and 2 from J, leaving 20 bases between them. CDR1 is LGHNA, CDR2 YNFKEQ, per germline. For the CDR3, the DNA is TGTGCCAGCAGCCAAGAACGGGCCCTGGACATTGGGACCTACGAGCAGTACTTC. This sequence encodes CASSQERALDIGTYEQYF.

The chain is built from TRBV5-1 and TRBJ1-1, with 8 bases fitting TRBD1. V was clipped by 2 bases and J by 11 bases; unmatched bases: 5. The CDR3 is 12 residues long. CDR1 SGHRS and CDR2 YFSETQ come from the germline V gene. CDR3: CASSLPGGEAFF. The CDR3 DNA reads TGCGCCAGCAGCTTACCAGGGGGCGAGGCTTTCTTT.

This clone was seen more than once but under ten times. The genes are TRBV7-8 and TRBJ2-7; possible D gene TRBD1, 5 bases. The CDR3 runs to 14 residues. Looked up from germline, CDR1 is SGHVS and CDR2 is FQNEAQ. V lost 3 bases and J 2 bases, leaving 11 bases between the germline ends. The CDR3 sequence: CASSFGRGTYEQYF. Here the CDR3 DNA reads TGTGCCAGCAGCTTTGGTAGGGGCACCTACGAGCAGTACTTC.

CDR3 sequence (DNA): TGTGCCAGTAGCCCCTACGGGGGCTACACCTTC. Residues: CASSPYGGYTF. The chain couples TRBV19 to TRBJ1-2; D call uncertain. CDR1 and CDR2 (germline): LNHDA, SQIVND (reference sequence). The CDR3 is 11 residues long. Trimming took 6 bases from V and 8 from J, leaving 10 bases between them.

Notes on this clone: Because it lacks the conserved phenylalanine or tryptophan at the end, this CDR3 is likely a read error. This chain connects TRBV19 to TRBJ1-1, with 8 bases fitting TRBD1. Losses at the gene ends were 6 bases for V and 11 bases for J; bases not matched to a gene: 11. Germline V lookup: CDR1 LNHDA, CDR2 SQIVND (reference sequence). There are 13 residues in the CDR3. In nucleotides, the CDR3 is TGTGCCAGTAGCGATAACTGGACAGGGAAGGCTTTCTCT. Amino acids: CASSDNWTGKAFS.

This clone was picked up a small number of times. This chain joins TRBV13 and TRBJ2-5, with D maybe TRBD2 (5 bases). Between the trimmed V and J ends, which lost 3 bases and 1 base, there was a span of 12 bases. Germline CDR1 and CDR2: PRHDT and FYEKMQ (reference sequence). The CDR3 covers 15 residues. The CDR3 nucleotides read TGTGCCAGCAGCTTTCGGCTAGCACTCCAAGAGACCCAGTACTTC. As protein: CASSFRLALQETQYF.

This chain joins TRBV28 and TRBJ1-3, with a tentative D call TRBD1 (5 bases). The length of the CDR3 is 15 residues. V was clipped by 7 bases and J by 0 bases, with 13 bases between them. Per germline, CDR1 MDHEN and CDR2 SYDVKM. Written as DNA, the CDR3 is TGTGCCAGCATCGGTACAGGCCTCTCTGGAAACACCATATATTTT. Protein: CASIGTGLSGNTIYF.

This clone was observed a few times. DNA for the CDR3: TGTGCCAGCAGTTTCCGGGTATTTGGCACCGGGGAGCTGTTTTTT. Its translation is CASSFRVFGTGELFF. This chain joins TRBV28 and TRBJ2-2; D gene uncertain. Germline V CDR1 and CDR2: MDHEN, SYDVKM. Trimming removed 3 bases from V and 4 bases from J, with 12 bases in between. The CDR3 is made up of 15 amino acids.

This clone has just one count. This chain connects TRBV5-1 to TRBJ1-5, with a tentative D call TRBD1 (6 bases). This CDR3 has 16 amino acids. Germline V CDR1 and CDR2: SGHRS, YFSETQ. V gave up 5 bases and J gave up 2 bases, with 17 bases separating them. The CDR3 loop is CASSPLGADGNQPQHF. The CDR3 DNA reads TGCGCCAGCAGTCCTCTGGGGGCCGACGGCAATCAGCCCCAGCATTTT.

V and J are TRBV5-6 and TRBJ1-5, with a possible D match to TRBD1 (6 bases). CDR3 length: 15 amino acids. The germline V gene encodes CDR1 SGHDT and CDR2 YYEEEE. Trimming left V 4 bases short and J 7 bases short, with 18 bases between. CDR3 sequence reads: CASSPGGQGRQPQHF. CDR3 nucleotide sequence: TGTGCCAGCAGCCCCGGGGGGCAGGGGAGACAGCCCCAGCATTTT.

The V and J genes are TRBV6-6 and TRBJ2-3; 7 nucleotides line up with TRBD2. V was clipped by 2 bases and J by 6 bases; unmatched bases: 8. The CDR3 length is 15 residues. Germline V gives CDR1 MNHNY, CDR2 SVGAGI (reference sequence). The DNA of the CDR3 is TGTGCCAGCAGTTACGCCCCAGCGGGGATTGATACGCAGTATTTT. As protein: CASSYAPAGIDTQYF.

This chain joins TRBV5-4 and TRBJ1-4, with a weak D call TRBD1 (6 bases). The CDR3 length is 15 residues. The germline gives CDR1 SGHNT, CDR2 YYREEE (reference sequence). Trimming pared 4 bases from V and 4 bases from J, leaving 14 bases between. DNA of the CDR3: TGTGCCAGCAGCCTCAAGGGGGGGCGTAATGAAAAACTGTTTTTT. Protein: CASSLKGGRNEKLFF.